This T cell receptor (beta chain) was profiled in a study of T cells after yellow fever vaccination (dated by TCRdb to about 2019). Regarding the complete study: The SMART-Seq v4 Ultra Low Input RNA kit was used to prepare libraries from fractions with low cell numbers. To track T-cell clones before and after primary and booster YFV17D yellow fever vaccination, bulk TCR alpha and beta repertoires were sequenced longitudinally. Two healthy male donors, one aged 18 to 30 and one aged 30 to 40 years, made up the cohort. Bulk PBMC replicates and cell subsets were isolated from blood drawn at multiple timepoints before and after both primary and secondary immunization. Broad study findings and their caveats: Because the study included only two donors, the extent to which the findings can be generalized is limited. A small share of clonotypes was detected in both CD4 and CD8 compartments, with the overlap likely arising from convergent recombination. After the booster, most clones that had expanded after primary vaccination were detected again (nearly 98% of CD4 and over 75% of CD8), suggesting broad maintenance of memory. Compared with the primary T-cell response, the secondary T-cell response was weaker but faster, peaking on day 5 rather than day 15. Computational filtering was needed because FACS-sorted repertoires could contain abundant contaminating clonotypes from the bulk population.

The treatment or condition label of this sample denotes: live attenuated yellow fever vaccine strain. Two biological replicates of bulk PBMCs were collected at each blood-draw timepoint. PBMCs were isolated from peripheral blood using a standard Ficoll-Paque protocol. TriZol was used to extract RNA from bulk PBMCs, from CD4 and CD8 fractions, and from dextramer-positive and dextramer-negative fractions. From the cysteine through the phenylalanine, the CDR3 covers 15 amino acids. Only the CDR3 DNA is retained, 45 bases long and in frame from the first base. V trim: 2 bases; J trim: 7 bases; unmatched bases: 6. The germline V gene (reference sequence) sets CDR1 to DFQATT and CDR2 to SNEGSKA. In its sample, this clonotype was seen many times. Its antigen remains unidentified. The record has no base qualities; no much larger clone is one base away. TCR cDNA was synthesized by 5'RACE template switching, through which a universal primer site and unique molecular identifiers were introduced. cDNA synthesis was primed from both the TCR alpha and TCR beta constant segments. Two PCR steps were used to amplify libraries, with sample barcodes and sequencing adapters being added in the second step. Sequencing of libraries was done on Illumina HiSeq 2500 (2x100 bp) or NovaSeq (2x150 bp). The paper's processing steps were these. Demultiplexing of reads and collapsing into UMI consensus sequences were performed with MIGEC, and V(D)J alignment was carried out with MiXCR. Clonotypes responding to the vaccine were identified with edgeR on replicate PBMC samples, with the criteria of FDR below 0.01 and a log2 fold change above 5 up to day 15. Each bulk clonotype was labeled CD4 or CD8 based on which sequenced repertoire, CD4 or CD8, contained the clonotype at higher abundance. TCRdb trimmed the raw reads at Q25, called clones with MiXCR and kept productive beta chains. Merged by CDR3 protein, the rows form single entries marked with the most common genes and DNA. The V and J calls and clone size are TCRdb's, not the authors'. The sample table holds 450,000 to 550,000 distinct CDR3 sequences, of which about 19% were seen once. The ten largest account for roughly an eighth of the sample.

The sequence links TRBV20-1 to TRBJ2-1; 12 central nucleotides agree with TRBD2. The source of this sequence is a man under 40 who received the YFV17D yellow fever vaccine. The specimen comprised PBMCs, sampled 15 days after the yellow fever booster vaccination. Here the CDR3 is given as CSARPGLAGGNEQFF. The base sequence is TGCAGTGCTAGACCGGGGCTAGCGGGAGGGAATGAGCAGTTCTTC.